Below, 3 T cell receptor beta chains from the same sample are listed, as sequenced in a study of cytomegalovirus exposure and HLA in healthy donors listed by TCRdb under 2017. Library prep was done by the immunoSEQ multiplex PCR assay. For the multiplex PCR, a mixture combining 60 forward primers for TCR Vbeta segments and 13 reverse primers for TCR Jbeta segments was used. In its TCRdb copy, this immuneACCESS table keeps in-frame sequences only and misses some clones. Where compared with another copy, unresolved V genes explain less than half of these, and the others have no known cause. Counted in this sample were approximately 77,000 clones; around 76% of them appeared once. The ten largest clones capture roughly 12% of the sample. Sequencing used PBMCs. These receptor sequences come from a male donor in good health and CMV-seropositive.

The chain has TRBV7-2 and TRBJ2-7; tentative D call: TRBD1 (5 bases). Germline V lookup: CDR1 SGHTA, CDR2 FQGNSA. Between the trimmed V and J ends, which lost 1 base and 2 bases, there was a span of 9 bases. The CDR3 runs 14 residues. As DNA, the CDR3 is TGTGCCAGCAGCTTAGGACAGAGACCCTACGAGCAGTACTTC. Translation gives CASSLGQRPYEQYF.

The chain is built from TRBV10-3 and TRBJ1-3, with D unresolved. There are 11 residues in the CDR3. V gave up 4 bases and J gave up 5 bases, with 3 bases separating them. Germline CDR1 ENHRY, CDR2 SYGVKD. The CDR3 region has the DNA TGTGCCATCAGTGTTAGAAACACCATATATTTT. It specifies CAISVRNTIYF.

CDR3 region: CASSMSSGEAYEQYF. The CDR3 DNA follows: TGTGCCAGTAGTATGTCTAGCGGGGAAGCCTACGAGCAGTACTTC. The V call is TRBV19, the J call TRBJ2-7, with 9 positions matching TRBD2. The V gene's germline CDR1 is LNHDA and CDR2 SQIVND (reference sequence). The length of the CDR3 is 15 residues. The V segment lost 3 bases and the J segment 2 bases; nucleotides outside the gene matches: 5.